Detailed here is one TCR beta chain. Its antigen is as yet unknown. The CDR3 covers 13 residues. The V gene's germline CDR1 is SEHNR and CDR2 FQNEAQ (reference sequence). V was trimmed by 5 bases and J by 7 bases, leaving 12 bases between them. These data originate in a study of cytomegalovirus exposure and HLA in healthy donors. Study-level points and caveats: Later analysis identified a missense DCLRE1C variant that was linked to TCR beta V- and J-gene trimming. Clonal expansion was found to be greater in HLA-associated TCR beta chains than in equally common others in a later analysis.

Primers: 60 Vbeta forward and 13 Jbeta reverse. The protocol was immunoSEQ multiplex PCR, while the TCRdb copy is restricted to in-frame clones and leaves out a portion. The table has some 220,000 clones, approximately 82% seen once. The donors were healthy bone marrow donors. This rearrangement joins TRBV7-9 to TRBJ2-1, with D perhaps matching TRBD2 (5 bases). The origin of this receptor is a woman aged 40 to 50 in good health and CMV-seronegative. Sequenced input: PBMCs. CDR3 in amino acids: CASSHSGFNEQFF. CDR3 coding DNA: TGTGCCAGCAGCCATTCGGGGTTTAATGAGCAGTTCTTC.